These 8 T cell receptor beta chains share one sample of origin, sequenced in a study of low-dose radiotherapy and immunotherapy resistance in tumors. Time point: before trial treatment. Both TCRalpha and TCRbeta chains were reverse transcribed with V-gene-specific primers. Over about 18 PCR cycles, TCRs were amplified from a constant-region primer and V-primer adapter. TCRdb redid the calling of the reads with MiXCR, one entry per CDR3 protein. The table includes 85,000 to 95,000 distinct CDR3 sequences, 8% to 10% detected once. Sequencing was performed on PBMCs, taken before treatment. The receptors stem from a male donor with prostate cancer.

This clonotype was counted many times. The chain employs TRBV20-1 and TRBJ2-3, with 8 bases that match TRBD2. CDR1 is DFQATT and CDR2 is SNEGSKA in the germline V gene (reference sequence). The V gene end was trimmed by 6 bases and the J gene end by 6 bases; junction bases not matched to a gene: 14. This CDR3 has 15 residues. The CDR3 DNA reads TGCAGTGCCCTATCTATCGGGAGGGCAACCGATACGCAGTATTTT. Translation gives CSALSIGRATDTQYF.

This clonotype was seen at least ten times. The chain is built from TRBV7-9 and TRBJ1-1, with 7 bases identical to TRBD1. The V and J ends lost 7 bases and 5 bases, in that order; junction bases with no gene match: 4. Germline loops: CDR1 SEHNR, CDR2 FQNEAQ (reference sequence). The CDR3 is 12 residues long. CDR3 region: CASTRDSTEAFF. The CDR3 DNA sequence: TGTGCCAGCACCAGGGACAGTACTGAAGCTTTCTTT.

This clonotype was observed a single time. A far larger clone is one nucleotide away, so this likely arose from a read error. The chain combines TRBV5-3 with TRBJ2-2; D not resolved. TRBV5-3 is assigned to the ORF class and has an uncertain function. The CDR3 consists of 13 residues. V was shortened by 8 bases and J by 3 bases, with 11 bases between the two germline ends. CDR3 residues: CASSLVHTGELFF. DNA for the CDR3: TGTGCCAGCAGCCTTGTTCACACCGGGGAGCTGTTTTTT.

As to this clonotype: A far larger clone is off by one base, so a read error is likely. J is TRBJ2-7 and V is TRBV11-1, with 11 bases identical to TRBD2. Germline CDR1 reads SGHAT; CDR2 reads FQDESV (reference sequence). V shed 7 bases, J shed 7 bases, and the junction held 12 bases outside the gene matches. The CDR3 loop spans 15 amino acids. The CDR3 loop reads CASIPTSGVYNEQYF. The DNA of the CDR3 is TGTGCCAGCATCCCGACTAGCGGGGTTTACAATGAGCAGTACTTC.

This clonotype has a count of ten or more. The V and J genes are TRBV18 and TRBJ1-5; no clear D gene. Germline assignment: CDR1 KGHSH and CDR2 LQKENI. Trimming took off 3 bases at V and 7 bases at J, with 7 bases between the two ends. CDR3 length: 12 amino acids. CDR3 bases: TGTGCCAGCTCACCCGATGCGCAGCCCCAGCATTTT. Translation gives CASSPDAQPQHF.

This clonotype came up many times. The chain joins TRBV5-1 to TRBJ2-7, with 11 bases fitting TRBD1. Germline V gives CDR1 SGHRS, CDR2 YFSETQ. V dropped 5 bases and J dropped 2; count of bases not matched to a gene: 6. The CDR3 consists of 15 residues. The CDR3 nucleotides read TGCGCCAGCAGTTTCGGGACAGGGGGAACCTACGAGCAGTACTTC. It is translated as CASSFGTGGTYEQYF.

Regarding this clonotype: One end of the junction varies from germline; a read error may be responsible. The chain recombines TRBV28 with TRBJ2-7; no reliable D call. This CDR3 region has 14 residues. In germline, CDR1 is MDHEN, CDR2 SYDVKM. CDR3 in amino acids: CTSSLDPGIYEQYF. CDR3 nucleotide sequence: TGTACCAGCAGTTTAGACCCTGGGATTTACGAGCAGTACTTC.

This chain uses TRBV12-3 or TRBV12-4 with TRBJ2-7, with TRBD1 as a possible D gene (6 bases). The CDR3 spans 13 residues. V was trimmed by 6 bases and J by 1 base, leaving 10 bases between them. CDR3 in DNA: TGTGCCAGCAGGAGGGACAATTCCTACGAGCAGTACTTC. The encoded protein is CASRRDNSYEQYF.